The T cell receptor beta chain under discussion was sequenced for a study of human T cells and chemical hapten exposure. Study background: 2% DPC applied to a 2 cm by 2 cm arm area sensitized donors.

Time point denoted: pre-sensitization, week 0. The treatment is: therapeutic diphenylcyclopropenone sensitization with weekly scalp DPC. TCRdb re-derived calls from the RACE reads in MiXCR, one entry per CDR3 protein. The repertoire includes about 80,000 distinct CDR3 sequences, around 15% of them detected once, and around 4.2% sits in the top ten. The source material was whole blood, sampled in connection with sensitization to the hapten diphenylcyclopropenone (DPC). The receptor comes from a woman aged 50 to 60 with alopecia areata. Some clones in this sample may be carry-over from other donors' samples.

CDR3 DNA sequence: TGTGCCAGCAGCTTTAGCAGTACCGGGGAGCTGTTTTTT. Encoded protein: CASSFSSTGELFF. This chain connects TRBV7-9 to TRBJ2-2; D is uncertain. The CDR3 has 13 residues. Germline V gives CDR1 SEHNR, CDR2 FQNEAQ (reference sequence). The V gene lost 3 bases and the J gene lost 5 bases, with 7 bases spanning the gap.